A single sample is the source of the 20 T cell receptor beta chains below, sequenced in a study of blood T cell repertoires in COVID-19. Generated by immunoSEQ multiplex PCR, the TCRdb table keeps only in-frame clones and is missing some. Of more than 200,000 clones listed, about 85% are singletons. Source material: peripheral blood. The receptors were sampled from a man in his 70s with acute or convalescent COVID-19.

CDR3 sequence: CASRSGYTDTQYF. DNA for the CDR3: TGTGCCAGCAGAAGCGGCTATACAGATACGCAGTATTTT. V gene TRBV7-9 combines with J gene TRBJ2-3; tentatively, D is TRBD2 (5 bases). This CDR3 comprises 13 residues. The V gene lost 6 bases and the J gene lost 3 bases, with 10 bases spanning the gap. Germline assignment: CDR1 SEHNR and CDR2 FQNEAQ (reference sequence).

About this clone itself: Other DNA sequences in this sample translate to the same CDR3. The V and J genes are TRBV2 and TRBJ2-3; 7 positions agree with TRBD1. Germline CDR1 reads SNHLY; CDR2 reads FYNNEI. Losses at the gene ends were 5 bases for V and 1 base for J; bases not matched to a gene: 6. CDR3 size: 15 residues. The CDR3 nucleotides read TGTGCCAGCAGTCCTCGACAGGGTGGCACAGATACGCAGTATTTT. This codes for CASSPRQGGTDTQYF.

This CDR3 reads CASSLGGVELFF. The CDR3 DNA is TGTGCCAGCAGCTTGGGGGGTGTGGAGCTGTTTTTT. V usage is TRBV12-3 or TRBV12-4 and J usage is TRBJ2-2; D is perhaps TRBD2 (6 bases). This CDR3 is built from 12 residues. The germline V and J ends were trimmed by 6 bases and 10 bases, with 12 bases remaining between them.

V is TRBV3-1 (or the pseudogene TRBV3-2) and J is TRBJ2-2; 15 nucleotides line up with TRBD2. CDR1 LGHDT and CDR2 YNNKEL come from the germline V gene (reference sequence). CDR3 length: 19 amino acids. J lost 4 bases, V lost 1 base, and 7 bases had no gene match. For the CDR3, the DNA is TGTGCCAGCAGCCAAGTTCCGGGACTAGCGGGAGGCAGCACCGGGGAGCTGTTTTTT. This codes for CASSQVPGLAGGSTGELFF.

The CDR3 protein is CASSYRLAWSYNEQFF. CDR3 sequence (DNA): TGTGCCAGCAGCTACCGGCTAGCGTGGTCCTACAATGAGCAGTTCTTC. The V gene is TRBV5-7, the J gene TRBJ2-1; perhaps TRBD2 as D (6 bases). TRBV5-7 has ORF status, its function being uncertain. V lost 3 bases, J lost 1 base, and 14 bases lay in between. The length of the CDR3 is 16 residues.

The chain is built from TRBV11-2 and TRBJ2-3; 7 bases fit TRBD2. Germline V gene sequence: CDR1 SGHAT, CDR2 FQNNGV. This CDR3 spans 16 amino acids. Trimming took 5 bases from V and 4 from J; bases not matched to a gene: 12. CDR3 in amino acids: CASSAISGTRADTQYF. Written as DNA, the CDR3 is TGTGCCAGCAGCGCGATCAGCGGGACGCGTGCAGATACGCAGTATTTT.

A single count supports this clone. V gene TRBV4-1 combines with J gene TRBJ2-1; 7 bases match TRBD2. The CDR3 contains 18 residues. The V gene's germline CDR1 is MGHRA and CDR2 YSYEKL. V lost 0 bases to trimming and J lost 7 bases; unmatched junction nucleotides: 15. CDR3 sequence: CASSQDQFYGGGRNEQFF. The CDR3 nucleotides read TGCGCCAGCAGCCAAGATCAATTTTATGGGGGAGGGCGGAATGAGCAGTTCTTC.

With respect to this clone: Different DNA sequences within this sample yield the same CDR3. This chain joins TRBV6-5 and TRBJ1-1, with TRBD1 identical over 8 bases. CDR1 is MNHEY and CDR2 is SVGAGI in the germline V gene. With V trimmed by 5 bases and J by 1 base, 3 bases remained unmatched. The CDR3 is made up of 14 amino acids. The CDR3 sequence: CASSTGTGNTEAFF. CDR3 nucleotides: TGTGCCAGCAGTACTGGGACAGGGAACACTGAAGCTTTCTTT.

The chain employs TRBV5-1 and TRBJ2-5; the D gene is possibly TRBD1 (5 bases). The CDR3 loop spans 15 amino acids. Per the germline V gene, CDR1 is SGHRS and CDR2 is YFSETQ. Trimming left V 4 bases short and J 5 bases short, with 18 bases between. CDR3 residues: CASSRFGNRMETQYF. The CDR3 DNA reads TGCGCCAGCAGCCGATTCGGTAACAGGATGGAGACCCAGTACTTC.

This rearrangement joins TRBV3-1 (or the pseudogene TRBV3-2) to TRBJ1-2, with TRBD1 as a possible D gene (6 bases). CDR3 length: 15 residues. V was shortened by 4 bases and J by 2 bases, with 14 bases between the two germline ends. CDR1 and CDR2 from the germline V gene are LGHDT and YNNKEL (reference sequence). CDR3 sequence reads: CASSPGTLRNYGYTF. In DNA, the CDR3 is TGTGCCAGCAGCCCTGGGACACTACGAAACTATGGCTACACCTTC.

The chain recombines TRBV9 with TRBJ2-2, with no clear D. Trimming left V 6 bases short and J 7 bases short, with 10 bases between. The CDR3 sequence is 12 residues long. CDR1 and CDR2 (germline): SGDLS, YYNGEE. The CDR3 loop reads CASTSRFGELFF. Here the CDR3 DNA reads TGTGCCAGCACATCTCGGTTCGGGGAGCTGTTTTTT. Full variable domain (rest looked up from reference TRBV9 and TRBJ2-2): DSGVTQTPKHLITATGQRVTLRCSPRSGDLSVYWYQQSLDQGLQFLIQYYNGEERAKGNILERFSAQQFPDLHSELNLSSLELGDSALYFCASTSRFGELFFGEGSRLTVL.

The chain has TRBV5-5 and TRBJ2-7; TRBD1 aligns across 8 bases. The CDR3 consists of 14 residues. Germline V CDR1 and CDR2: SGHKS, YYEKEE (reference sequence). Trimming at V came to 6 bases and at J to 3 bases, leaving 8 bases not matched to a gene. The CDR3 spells CASNLLQGGYEQYF. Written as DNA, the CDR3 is TGTGCCAGCAACCTGCTACAGGGGGGCTACGAGCAGTACTTC.

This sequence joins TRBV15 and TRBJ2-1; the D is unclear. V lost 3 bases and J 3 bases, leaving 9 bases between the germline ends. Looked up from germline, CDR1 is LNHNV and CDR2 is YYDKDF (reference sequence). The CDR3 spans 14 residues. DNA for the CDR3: TGTGCCACCAGCAGCGTTCGCAGCTACAATGAGCAGTTCTTC. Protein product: CATSSVRSYNEQFF. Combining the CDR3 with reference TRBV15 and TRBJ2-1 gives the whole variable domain DAMVIQNPRYQVTQFGKPVTLSCSQTLNHNVMYWYQQKSSQAPKLLFHYYDKDFNNEADTPDNFQSRRPNTSFCFLDIRSPGLGDTAMYLCATSSVRSYNEQFFGPGTRLTVL.

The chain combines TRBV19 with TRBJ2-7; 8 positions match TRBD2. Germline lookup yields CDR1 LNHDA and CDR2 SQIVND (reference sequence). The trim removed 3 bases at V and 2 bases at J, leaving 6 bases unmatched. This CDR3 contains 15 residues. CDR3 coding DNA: TGTGCCAGTAGTATCACTAGCGGAGGGCCCTACGAGCAGTACTTC. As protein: CASSITSGGPYEQYF.

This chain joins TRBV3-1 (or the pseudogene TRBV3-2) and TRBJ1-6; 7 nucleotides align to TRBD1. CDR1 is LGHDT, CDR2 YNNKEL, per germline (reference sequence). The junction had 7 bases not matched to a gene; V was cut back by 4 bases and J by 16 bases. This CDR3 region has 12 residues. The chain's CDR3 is CASSRTGDQLHF. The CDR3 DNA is TGTGCCAGCAGCCGGACAGGTGATCAACTCCACTTT.

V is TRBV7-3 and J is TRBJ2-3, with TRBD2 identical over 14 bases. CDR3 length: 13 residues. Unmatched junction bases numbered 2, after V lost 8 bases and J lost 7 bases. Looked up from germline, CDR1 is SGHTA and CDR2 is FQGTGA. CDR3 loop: CASGTSGRNTQYF. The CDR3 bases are TGTGCCAGCGGGACTAGCGGGAGAAATACGCAGTATTTT.

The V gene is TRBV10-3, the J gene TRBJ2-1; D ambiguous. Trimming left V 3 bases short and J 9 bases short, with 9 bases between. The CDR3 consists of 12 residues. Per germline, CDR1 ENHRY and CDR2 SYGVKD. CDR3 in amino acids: CAISEFASEQFF. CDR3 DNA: TGTGCCATCAGTGAATTTGCGAGTGAGCAGTTCTTC.

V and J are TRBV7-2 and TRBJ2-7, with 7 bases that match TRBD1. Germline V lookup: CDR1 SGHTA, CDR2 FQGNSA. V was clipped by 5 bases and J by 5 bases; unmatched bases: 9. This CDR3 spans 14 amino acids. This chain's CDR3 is CASSPARGLDEQYF. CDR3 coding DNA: TGTGCCAGCAGCCCGGCGAGGGGGCTCGACGAGCAGTACTTC.

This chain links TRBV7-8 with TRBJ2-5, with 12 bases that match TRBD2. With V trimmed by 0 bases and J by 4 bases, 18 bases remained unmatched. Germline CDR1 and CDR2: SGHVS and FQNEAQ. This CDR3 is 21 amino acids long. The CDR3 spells CASSLASGGPRPSGRGETQYF. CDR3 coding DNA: TGTGCCAGCAGCTTAGCGAGCGGGGGACCTCGACCTAGCGGGAGGGGAGAGACCCAGTACTTC.

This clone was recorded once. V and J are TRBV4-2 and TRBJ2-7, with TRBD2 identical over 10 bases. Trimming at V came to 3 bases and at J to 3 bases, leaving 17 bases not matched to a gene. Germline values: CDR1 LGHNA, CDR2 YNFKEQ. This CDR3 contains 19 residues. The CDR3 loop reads CASSQAGTSALGAYYEQYF. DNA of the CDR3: TGTGCCAGCAGCCAGGCCGGGACTAGCGCCTTGGGGGCTTACTACGAGCAGTACTTC.